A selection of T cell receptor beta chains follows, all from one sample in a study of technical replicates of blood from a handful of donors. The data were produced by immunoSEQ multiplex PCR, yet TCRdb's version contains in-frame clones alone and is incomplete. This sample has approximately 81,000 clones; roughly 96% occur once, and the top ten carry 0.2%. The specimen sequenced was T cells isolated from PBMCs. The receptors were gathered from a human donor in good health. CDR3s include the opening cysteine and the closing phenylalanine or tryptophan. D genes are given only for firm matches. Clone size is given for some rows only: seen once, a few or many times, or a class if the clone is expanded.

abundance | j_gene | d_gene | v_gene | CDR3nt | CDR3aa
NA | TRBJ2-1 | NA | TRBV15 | TGTGCCACCAGCAGAGTAGTAGGGGGCTCCTACAATGAGCAGTTCTTC | CATSRVVGGSYNEQFF
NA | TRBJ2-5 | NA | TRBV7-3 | TGTGCCAGCAGCTTAGGGCGGGGCGGGACCCAGTACTTC | CASSLGRGGTQYF
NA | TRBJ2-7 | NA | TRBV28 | TGTGCCAGCAGTCGGCCCGACAGGTTACTCTACGAGCAGTACTTC | CASSRPDRLLYEQYF
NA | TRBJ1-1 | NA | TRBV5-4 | TGTGCCAGCGGGCCCTGGGGGGGCACTGAAGCTTTCTTT | CASGPWGGTEAFF
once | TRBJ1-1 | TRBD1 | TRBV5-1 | TGCGCCAGCAGCACCGGGACAGCGAACACTGAAGCTTTCTTT | CASSTGTANTEAFF
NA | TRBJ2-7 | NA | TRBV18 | TGTGCCAGCTCACGAGGGGGGGACTACGAGCAGTACTTC | CASSRGGDYEQYF
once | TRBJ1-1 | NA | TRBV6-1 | TGTGCCAGCAGTGAAGGTTTTTGGGGAGGGACTGAAGCTTTCTTT | CASSEGFWGGTEAFF
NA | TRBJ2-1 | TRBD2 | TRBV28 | TGTGCCAGCAGTTCCCGACTAGCGGAATATTACAATGAGCAGTTCTTC | CASSSRLAEYYNEQFF
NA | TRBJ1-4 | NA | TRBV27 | TGTGCCAGCAGTTTATCCAGGGTTGAAAAACTGTTTTTT | CASSLSRVEKLFF
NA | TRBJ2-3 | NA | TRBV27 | TGTGCCAGCAGTTTTGGCCTTCCTTTTGATACGCAGTATTTT | CASSFGLPFDTQYF
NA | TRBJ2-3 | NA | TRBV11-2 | TGTGCCAGCAGGGCCACAGGCGATACGCAGTATTTT | CASRATGDTQYF
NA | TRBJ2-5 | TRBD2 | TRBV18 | TGTGCCAGCTCACGCCCGGGACTACGCGGAGAGACCCAGTACTTC | CASSRPGLRGETQYF
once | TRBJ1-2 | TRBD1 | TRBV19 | TGTGCCAGTACAATCGGACAGGTAGCGGGGAGCTATGGCTACACCTTC | CASTIGQVAGSYGYTF
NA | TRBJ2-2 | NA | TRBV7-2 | TGTGCCAGCAGCGGCGGGACGTGGGACGACACCGGGGAGCTGTTTTTT | CASSGGTWDDTGELFF
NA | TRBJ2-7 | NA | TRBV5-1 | TGCGCCAGCATATTTGGGCGGGGACCAAAAATTTACGAGCAGTACTTC | CASIFGRGPKIYEQYF
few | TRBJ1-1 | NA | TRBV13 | TGTGCCAGCAGCTTCGGTGTTGGCCTAGAAATTTCGTCTTTCTTT | CASSFGVGLEISSFF
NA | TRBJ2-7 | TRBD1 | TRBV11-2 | TGTGCCAGCAGCTTAGTCGGGACAGGGGCCCGCCTGCAGCAGTACTTC | CASSLVGTGARLQQYF
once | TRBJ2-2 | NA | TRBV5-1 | TGCGCCAGCAGCTTCCGTATCCAGGGGGGGAACACCGGGGAGCTGTTTTTT | CASSFRIQGGNTGELFF
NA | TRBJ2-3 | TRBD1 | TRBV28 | TGTGCCAGCAGTTTGCCGGGACAGCTCCTTAGCACAGATACGCAGTATTTT | CASSLPGQLLSTDTQYF
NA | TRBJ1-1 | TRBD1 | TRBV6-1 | TGTGCCAGCAGTGAAAGGACAGGGATTGTCACTGAAGCTTTCTTT | CASSERTGIVTEAFF
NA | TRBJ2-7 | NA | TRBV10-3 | TGTGCCATCAGTGAGCCGGGTCACGAGCAGTACTTC | CAISEPGHEQYF
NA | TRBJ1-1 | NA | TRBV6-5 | TGTGCCAGCAGTCAAGGGGTGGCCACTGAAGCTTTCTTT | CASSQGVATEAFF
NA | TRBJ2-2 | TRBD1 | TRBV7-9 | TGTGCCAGCAGCACCCGACAGGGGCCTCACACCGGGGAGCTGTTTTTT | CASSTRQGPHTGELFF
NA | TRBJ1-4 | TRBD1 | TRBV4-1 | TGCGCCAGCAGCGATACAGGGGCCCGGGACGCAAAGGAAAAACTGTTTTTT | CASSDTGARDAKEKLFF
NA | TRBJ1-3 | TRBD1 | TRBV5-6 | TGTGCCAGCAGCTCCTACAGGGGCAAATCCACTGGAAACACCATATATTTT | CASSSYRGKSTGNTIYF
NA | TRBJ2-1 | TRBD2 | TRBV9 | TGTGCCAGCAGCGTACTGGCTAGCGGAAACAATGAGCAGTTCTTC | CASSVLASGNNEQFF
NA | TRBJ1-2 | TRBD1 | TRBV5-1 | TGCGCCAGCAGTTACCAGACCCTACAGGGGGGGTTAAACTATGGCTACACCTTC | CASSYQTLQGGLNYGYTF
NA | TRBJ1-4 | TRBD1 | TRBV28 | TGTGCCAGCAGCCTCGAGACAGGGGATTGGAGGAAACTGTTTTTT | CASSLETGDWRKLFF